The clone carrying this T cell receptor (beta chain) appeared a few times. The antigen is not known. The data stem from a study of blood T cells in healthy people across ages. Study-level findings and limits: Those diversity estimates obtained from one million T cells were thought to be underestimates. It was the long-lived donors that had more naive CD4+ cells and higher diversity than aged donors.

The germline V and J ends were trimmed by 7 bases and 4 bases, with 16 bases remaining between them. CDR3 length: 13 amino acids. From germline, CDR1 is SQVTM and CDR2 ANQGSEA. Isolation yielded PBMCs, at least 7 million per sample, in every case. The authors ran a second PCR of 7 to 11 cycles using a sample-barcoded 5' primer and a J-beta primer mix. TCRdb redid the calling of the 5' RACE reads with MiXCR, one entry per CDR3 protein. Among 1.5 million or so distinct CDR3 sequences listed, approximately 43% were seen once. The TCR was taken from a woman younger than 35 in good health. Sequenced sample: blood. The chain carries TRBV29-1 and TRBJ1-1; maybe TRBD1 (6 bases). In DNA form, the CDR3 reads TGCAGCGCCTCGGGCCCGGGGGCCACTGAAGCTTTCTTT. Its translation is CSASGPGATEAFF.